The 24 T cell receptor beta chains below come from one sample, sequenced in a study of CD8 T cells in ankylosing spondylitis. Findings of the study overall: For ankylosing spondylitis blood, a TCR beta motif of fewer than 10 highly homologous variants appeared characteristic.

TCRdb re-called the 5' RACE reads through MiXCR, storing one row per CDR3 protein. The sample lists roughly 440,000 distinct CDR3 sequences, roughly 15% occurring once. Their cognate antigens are unknown. Sequencing input: blood, either unsorted or a sorted T cell fraction (not recorded which). The receptor set was obtained from a male donor with ankylosing spondylitis.

The chain links TRBV27 to TRBJ1-2; possibly TRBD1 for D (6 bases). Germline assignment: CDR1 MNHEY and CDR2 SMNVEV (reference sequence). The CDR3 is 12 amino acids. The V end lost 3 bases, the J end lost 7 bases, and 9 bases lay between the germline ends. CDR3 region: CASSLRGGGYTF. In DNA form, the CDR3 reads TGTGCCAGCAGTTTGAGGGGGGGTGGCTACACCTTC.

This chain joins TRBV12-3 or TRBV12-4 and TRBJ1-1; D is possibly TRBD1 (5 bases). V was clipped by 2 bases and J by 1 base, with 11 bases between them. The CDR3 extends over 15 amino acids. CDR3 region: CASSLWRTTNTEAFF. The CDR3 bases are TGTGCCAGCAGTTTATGGCGGACAACGAACACTGAAGCTTTCTTT.

In this sample, this clonotype turned up a few times. The chain links TRBV5-1 to TRBJ1-1, with a weak D call TRBD1 (5 bases). The CDR3 is 14 amino acids. The germline V gene has CDR1 SGHRS and CDR2 YFSETQ. Deletions cut 6 bases from V and 0 bases from J, with 12 bases between. The CDR3 protein is CASTLWGVNTEAFF. DNA of the CDR3: TGCGCCAGCACCCTGTGGGGGGTGAACACTGAAGCTTTCTTT.

This chain connects TRBV5-1 to TRBJ2-3; 13 positions agree with TRBD2. The CDR3 is 18 residues long. Germline loops: CDR1 SGHRS, CDR2 YFSETQ. V was clipped by 0 bases and J by 2 bases; unmatched bases: 6. The DNA of the CDR3 is TGCGCCAGCAGCTTGGCCAGGACTAGCGGGGGTACCACAGATACGCAGTATTTT. As protein: CASSLARTSGGTTDTQYF.

The chain uses TRBV7-9 and TRBJ2-7, with D possibly being TRBD1 (5 bases). Germline assignment: CDR1 SEHNR and CDR2 FQNEAQ (reference sequence). CDR3 length equals 17 residues. Deletions cut 5 bases from V and 2 bases from J, with 22 bases between. The DNA for the CDR3 is TGTGCCAGCAGCGGCCCACAGTCTGCAGGGATAGCCTACGAGCAGTACTTC. This translates into CASSGPQSAGIAYEQYF.

The sample holds many counts of this clonotype. V and J are TRBV5-1 and TRBJ2-7, with a possible D match to TRBD1 (6 bases). This CDR3 region has 13 residues. Deletions cut 4 bases from V and 3 bases from J, with 11 bases between. The germline V gene has CDR1 SGHRS and CDR2 YFSETQ. CDR3 DNA sequence: TGCGCCAGCAGCCAGGGGCAGAACTACGAGCAGTACTTC. This encodes CASSQGQNYEQYF.

The rearrangement uses TRBV11-2 and TRBJ2-2; TRBD2 matches 9 bases. The trim removed 3 bases at V and 7 bases at J, leaving 9 bases unmatched. The CDR3 runs to 16 residues. CDR1 and CDR2 (germline): SGHAT, FQNNGV. This CDR3 is CASSFAGGRTGGELFF. The CDR3 nucleotides are TGTGCCAGCAGCTTCGCGGGAGGGCGAACTGGCGGGGAGCTGTTTTTT.

In this sample, this clonotype turned up a few times. The V gene is TRBV15, the J gene TRBJ2-7; 8 bases fit TRBD2. With V trimmed by 2 bases and J by 1 base, 4 bases remained unmatched. Germline assignment: CDR1 LNHNV and CDR2 YYDKDF (reference sequence). The CDR3 has 15 residues. The CDR3 coding sequence is TGTGCCACCAGCAGAACCCGGGGGGGTTCCTACGAGCAGTACTTC. It translates to CATSRTRGGSYEQYF.

This clonotype was recorded many times. V gene TRBV12-3 or TRBV12-4 combines with J gene TRBJ1-1, with D perhaps matching TRBD1 (6 bases). Trimming shortened V by 5 bases and J by 4 bases, and 14 bases separated the two germline ends. The CDR3 is 14 residues long. The CDR3, as DNA: TGTGCCAGCAGTATACAGGGTTTGCCCACTGAAGCTTTCTTT. Protein: CASSIQGLPTEAFF.

This clonotype has more than one count but fewer than ten. The DNA is left out, because the CDR3 cannot be placed on it with certainty; the CDR3 is given as TCRdb lists it. V is TRBV21-1 and J is TRBJ2-2; the table's D call, TRBD1, has no DNA check behind it. TRBV21-1 constitutes a pseudogene. The length of the CDR3 is 18 amino acids, counting both ends. The CDR3 region is CASRPGTGHQRTPGSCFF.

The table lists this clonotype with a count of one. The rearrangement joins TRBV3-1 to TRBJ2-7; tentative D call: TRBD1 (6 bases). The V end was cut by 3 bases, the J end by 2 bases, with 14 bases between. CDR3 size: 15 residues. Germline assignment: CDR1 LGHDT and CDR2 YNNKEL (reference sequence). CDR3 bases: TGTGCCAGCAGCCAGGGTCCAGGGGTCGCCTACGAGCAGTACTTC. It is translated as CASSQGPGVAYEQYF.

J is TRBJ2-3 and V is TRBV7-2; D perhaps matches TRBD2 (6 bases). Trimming took 4 bases from V and 7 from J, leaving 12 bases between them. The CDR3 length is 13 residues. The germline V gene encodes CDR1 SGHTA and CDR2 FQGNSA. CDR3 in DNA: TGTGCCAGCAGCTCAATGGGAGGCTATACGCAGTATTTT. As protein: CASSSMGGYTQYF.

The chain uses TRBV24-1 and TRBJ1-5; 9 bases map to TRBD1. With 5 bases clipped from V and 1 base from J, the junction kept 17 bases outside the gene matches. The CDR3 spans 20 residues. Per the germline V gene, CDR1 is KGHDR and CDR2 is SFDVKD. CDR3 nucleotide sequence: TGTGCCACCAGTGGCGATCCGGGACAGGGAAGGCAGAAGAGCAATCAGCCCCAGCATTTT. This encodes CATSGDPGQGRQKSNQPQHF.

This clonotype appeared a few times. The rearrangement joins TRBV7-2 to TRBJ1-2, with 7 bases that match TRBD1. The CDR3 loop spans 14 amino acids. V lost 1 base and J lost 7; bases outside the gene matches: 6. Germline V gives CDR1 SGHTA, CDR2 FQGNSA. In nucleotides, the CDR3 is TGTGCCAGCAGCTTAGTTGCACAGGGGCCTGGCTACACCTTC. The encoded protein is CASSLVAQGPGYTF. Based on the CDR3 plus reference TRBV7-2 and TRBJ1-2, the full variable domain is GAGVSQSPSNKVTEKGKDVELRCDPISGHTALYWYRQSLGQGLEFLIYFQGNSAPDKSGLPSDRFSAERTGGSVSTLTIQRTQQEDSAVYLCASSLVAQGPGYTFGSGTRLTVV.

This clonotype was detected only a few times. This sequence joins TRBV7-8 and TRBJ2-7; 7 positions match TRBD1. This CDR3 contains 15 residues. V shed 0 bases, J shed 2 bases, and the junction held 4 bases outside the gene matches. Germline V gene sequence: CDR1 SGHVS, CDR2 FQNEAQ. CDR3 in DNA: TGTGCCAGCAGCTTAGCCCTGACAGGGACCTACGAGCAGTACTTC. Amino acid sequence: CASSLALTGTYEQYF.

This clonotype was found a few times. This chain links TRBV7-2 with TRBJ2-2; 10 positions agree with TRBD2. Germline CDR1 SGHTA, CDR2 FQGNSA. J gave up 2 bases and V 2 bases, and 5 bases lay outside the gene matches. The CDR3 has 17 amino acids. CDR3 in DNA: TGTGCCAGCAGCTTAAACGTAGCGGGAGGTAACACCGGGGAGCTGTTTTTT. Amino acid sequence: CASSLNVAGGNTGELFF.

The chain couples TRBV5-8 to TRBJ2-5; D ambiguous. The CDR3 extends over 12 amino acids. The V and J ends lost 10 bases and 2 bases respectively, with 12 bases between them. The germline V gene encodes CDR1 SGHTS and CDR2 YDEGEE. The CDR3 sequence is CAAALWQETQYF. CDR3 bases: TGTGCCGCTGCCCTCTGGCAAGAGACCCAGTACTTC.

This clonotype was recorded many times. The rearrangement joins TRBV7-2 to TRBJ2-1, with D possibly called TRBD1 or TRBD2 (5 bases each). Trimming cost V 4 bases and J 7 bases, with 14 bases left between them. The germline gives CDR1 SGHTA, CDR2 FQGNSA. The CDR3 is 14 residues long. This chain's CDR3 is CASSSRGGWNEQFF. DNA for the CDR3: TGTGCCAGCAGCTCACGGGGCGGTTGGAATGAGCAGTTCTTC.

The J gene is TRBJ2-3, the V gene TRBV12-3 or TRBV12-4; D possibly corresponds to TRBD2 (5 bases). V lost 6 bases and J 5 bases, leaving 15 bases between the germline ends. The length of the CDR3 is 14 residues. The CDR3 DNA sequence: TGTGCCAGCAGACCCGCCACCGCGGGAGATACGCAGTATTTT. Protein product: CASRPATAGDTQYF.

In this sample, this clonotype turned up a few times. CDR3 amino acids: CASSLNREAKNIQYF. CDR3 sequence (DNA): TGTGCCAGCAGTTTGAATAGGGAAGCCAAAAACATTCAGTACTTC. The chain joins TRBV12-3 or TRBV12-4 to TRBJ2-4; D not certain. V dropped 3 bases and J dropped 0 bases, with 9 bases sitting between them. The CDR3 is made up of 15 amino acids.

V gene TRBV6-1 combines with J gene TRBJ1-1, with 9 bases identical to TRBD1. The CDR3 contains 16 residues. Trimming removed 5 bases from V and 0 bases from J; junction bases left unmatched: 7. Germline V lookup: CDR1 MNHNS, CDR2 SASEGT. The CDR3 sequence: CASSPPTGGVNTEAFF. The CDR3 coding sequence is TGTGCCAGCAGTCCCCCGACAGGGGGAGTGAACACTGAAGCTTTCTTT.

J is TRBJ2-3 and V is TRBV20-1, with 7 bases aligning to TRBD2. V shed 3 bases, J shed 5 bases, and the junction held 11 bases outside the gene matches. Germline CDR1 is DFQATT and CDR2 is SNEGSKA (reference sequence). The CDR3 extends over 15 amino acids. The CDR3 here is CSASLGGGPEDTQYF. The CDR3 DNA sequence: TGCAGTGCTAGTCTCGGGGGAGGGCCGGAAGATACGCAGTATTTT.

This clonotype occurred many times. CDR3 sequence reads: CASTAGGTYGYTF. CDR3 in DNA: TGTGCCAGCACCGCGGGAGGAACCTATGGCTACACCTTC. The chain is built from TRBV11-2 and TRBJ1-2, with D hard to call. CDR1 and CDR2 from the germline V gene are SGHAT and FQNNGV. The CDR3 spans 13 residues. Trimming took 7 bases from V and 4 from J, leaving 13 bases between them. The complete variable domain, with remaining parts taken from reference TRBV11-2 and TRBJ1-2, reads EAGVAQSPRYKIIEKRQSVAFWCNPISGHATLYWYQQILGQGPKLLIQFQNNGVVDDSQLPKDRFSAERLKGVDSTLKIQPAKLEDSAVYLCASTAGGTYGYTFGSGTRLTVV.

This chain uses TRBV7-9 with TRBJ2-3; maybe TRBD2 (6 bases). There are 14 residues in the CDR3. V was cut by 1 base and J by 6 bases, with 11 bases left in between. CDR1 SEHNR and CDR2 FQNEAQ come from the germline V gene (reference sequence). DNA of the CDR3: TGTGCCAGCAGCTTAGATGGAACTAGCGATACGCAGTATTTT. This encodes CASSLDGTSDTQYF.